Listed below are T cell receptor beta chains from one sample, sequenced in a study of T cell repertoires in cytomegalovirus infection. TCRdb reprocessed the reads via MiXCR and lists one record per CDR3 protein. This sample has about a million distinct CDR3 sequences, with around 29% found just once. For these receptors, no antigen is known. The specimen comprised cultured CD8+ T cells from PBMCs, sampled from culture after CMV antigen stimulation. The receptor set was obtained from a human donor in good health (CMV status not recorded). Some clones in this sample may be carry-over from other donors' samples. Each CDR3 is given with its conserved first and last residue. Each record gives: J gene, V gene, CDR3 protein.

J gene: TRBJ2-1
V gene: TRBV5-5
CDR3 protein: CASSLVLGGYSQWEQFF

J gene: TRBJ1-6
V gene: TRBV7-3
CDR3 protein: CASSRGPRGCRGDNSPLHF

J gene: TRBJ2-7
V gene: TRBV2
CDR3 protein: CASSEIGTGKGAYEQYF

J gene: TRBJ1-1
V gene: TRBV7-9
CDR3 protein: CASSSTVLGNTEAFF

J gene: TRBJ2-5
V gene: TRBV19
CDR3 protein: CASSSRDPVVGTQYF

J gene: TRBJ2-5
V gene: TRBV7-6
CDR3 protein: CASNYRGETQYF

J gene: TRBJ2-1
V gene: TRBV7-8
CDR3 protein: CASSDNEQFF

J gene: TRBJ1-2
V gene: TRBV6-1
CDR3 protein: CASSEARPVYGYTF

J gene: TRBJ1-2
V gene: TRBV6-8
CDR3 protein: CASTSHASPRVVANYGYTF

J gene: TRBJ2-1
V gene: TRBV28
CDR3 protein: CASSPLLAGAYNEQFF

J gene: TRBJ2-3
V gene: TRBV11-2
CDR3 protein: CASSSYGRDRTDTQYF

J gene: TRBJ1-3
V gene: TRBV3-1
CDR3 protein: CASSHKDGISGNTIYF

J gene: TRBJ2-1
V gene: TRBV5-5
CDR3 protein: CASSYFLTGDSYNEQFF

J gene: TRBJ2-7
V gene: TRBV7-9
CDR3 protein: CASSDGQGKQYF

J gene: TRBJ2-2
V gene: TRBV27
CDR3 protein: CASSLYGAGELFF

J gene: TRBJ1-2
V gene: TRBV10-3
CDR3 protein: CAISGTEEETDGYTF

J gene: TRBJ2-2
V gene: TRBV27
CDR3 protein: CASISLLAGANTGELFF

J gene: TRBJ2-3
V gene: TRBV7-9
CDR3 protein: CASSYYTDTQYF

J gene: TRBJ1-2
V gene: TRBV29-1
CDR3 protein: CSVESSTNYGYTF

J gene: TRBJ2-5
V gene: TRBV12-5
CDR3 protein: CASGLVWGGGAEETQYF

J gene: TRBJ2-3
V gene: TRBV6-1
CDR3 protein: CASRRGTTDTQYF

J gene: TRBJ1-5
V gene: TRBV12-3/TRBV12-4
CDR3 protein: CASSWAAYSNQPQHF

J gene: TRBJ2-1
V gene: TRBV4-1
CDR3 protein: CASSHGLADNEQFF

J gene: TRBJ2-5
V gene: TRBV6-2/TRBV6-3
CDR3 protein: CASSYSRAETQYF

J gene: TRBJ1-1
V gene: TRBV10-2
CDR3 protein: CASSESYNTEAFF

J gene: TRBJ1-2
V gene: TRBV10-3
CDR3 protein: CAISENRESGYTF

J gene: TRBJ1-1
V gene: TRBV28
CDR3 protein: CASSPTFRGSTEAFF

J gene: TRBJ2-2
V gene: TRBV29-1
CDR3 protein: CSVVSTDTGELFF

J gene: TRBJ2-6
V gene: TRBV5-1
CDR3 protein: CASSDRDRPPYSGANVLTF

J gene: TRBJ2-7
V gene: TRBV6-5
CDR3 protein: CASSYTPRAYEQYF

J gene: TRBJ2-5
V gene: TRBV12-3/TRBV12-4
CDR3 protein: CASSILAGGTLQETQYF

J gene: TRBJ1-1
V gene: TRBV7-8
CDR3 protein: CASTFLPPGSNTEAFF

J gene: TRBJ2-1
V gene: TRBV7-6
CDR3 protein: CASSLVAGPYNEQFF

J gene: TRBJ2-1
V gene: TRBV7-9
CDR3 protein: CASSIRQYNEQFF

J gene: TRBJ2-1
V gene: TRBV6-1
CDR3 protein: CATWTYNEQFF

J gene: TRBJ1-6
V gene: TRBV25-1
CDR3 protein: CASSEYRTPDNSPLHF

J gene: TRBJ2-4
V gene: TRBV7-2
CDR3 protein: CASSLRGVLEVGNIQYF

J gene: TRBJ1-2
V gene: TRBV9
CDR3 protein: CASSQGQGVGGYTF

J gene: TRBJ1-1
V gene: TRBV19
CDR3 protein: CASTLVRGRTEAFF

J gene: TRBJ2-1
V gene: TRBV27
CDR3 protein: CASRRSVGGYNEQFF

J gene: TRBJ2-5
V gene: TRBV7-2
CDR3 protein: CASSLWGPSYQETQYF

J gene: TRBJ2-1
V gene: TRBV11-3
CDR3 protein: CASSGTSDNEQFF

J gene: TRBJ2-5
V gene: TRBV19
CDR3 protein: CASSIGRSFQETQYF

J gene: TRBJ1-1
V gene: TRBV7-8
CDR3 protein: CASSLTDRGWTEAFF